This TCR beta chain derives from a study of blood T cell repertoires in COVID-19. Study at large: COVID-19 samples from acute and convalescent phases originated in the United States, Italy and Spain. The analysed material was cDNA or gDNA that came from T cells, B-cell-depleted T cells, or PBMCs.

In the original analysis: Scientists estimated how many nucleated cells there were by amplifying reference gene primers. Only in-frame clones appear in the TCRdb table, and some are missing; sequencing was by immunoSEQ multiplex PCR. V, J and clone size were drawn from that table, and D and trimming were deduced from the DNA. This table holds roughly 120,000 clones, about four fifths found once. Germline V gene lookup returns CDR1 SNHLY and CDR2 FYNNEI. This CDR3 is 12 amino acids long. V was shortened by 6 bases and J by 5 bases, with 10 bases between the two germline ends. J is TRBJ1-2 and V is TRBV2; D is perhaps TRBD1 (5 bases). Input material: peripheral blood. This receptor was obtained from a man between 65 and 85 years old with acute or convalescent COVID-19. The CDR3 here is CASSREPYGYTF. For the CDR3, the DNA is TGTGCCAGCAGCAGGGAACCTTATGGCTACACCTTC.